One and the same sample provided the 25 T cell receptor beta chains below, sequenced in a study of blood T cell repertoires in COVID-19. The repertoire was sequenced with immunoSEQ multiplex PCR; TCRdb's copy has only in-frame clones and lacks some. The sample carries about 20,000 clones, around 90% recorded once. The sequenced sample was peripheral blood. Every receptor here comes from a man aged 70-80 years with active COVID-19.

CDR3 sequence (DNA): TGTGCCAGCCGGGCGGGTCTTTCTTCACCCCTCCACTTT. This codes for CASRAGLSSPLHF. The chain has TRBV2 and TRBJ1-6; no clear D. The CDR3 extends over 13 amino acids. V lost 8 bases and J lost 9, with 14 bases in between. CDR1 SNHLY and CDR2 FYNNEI come from the germline V gene.

J is TRBJ2-7 and V is TRBV2, with unresolved D. The CDR3 totals 14 residues. V was clipped by 2 bases and J by 6 bases, with 14 bases between them. The germline gives CDR1 SNHLY, CDR2 FYNNEI. The CDR3: CASSEPGSWSEQYF. The DNA for the CDR3 is TGTGCCAGCAGTGAACCTGGCTCTTGGAGCGAGCAGTACTTC.

This chain links TRBV28 with TRBJ2-7, with 14 nucleotides matching TRBD2. Germline V CDR1 and CDR2: MDHEN, SYDVKM. The CDR3 length is 14 residues. Losses at the gene ends were 6 bases for V and 3 bases for J; bases not matched to a gene: 1. The CDR3 DNA reads TGTGCCAGCAGCGGGACTAGCGGGAGCTACGAGCAGTACTTC. This gives the protein CASSGTSGSYEQYF. The entire variable domain, with the rest obtained from reference TRBV28 and TRBJ2-7, is as follows: DVKVTQSSRYLVKRTGEKVFLECVQDMDHENMFWYRQDPGLGLRLIYFSYDVKMKEKGDIPEGYSVSREKKERFSLILESASTNQTSMYLCASSGTSGSYEQYFGPGTRLTVT.

The CDR3 spells CASSETPGLAGGGIQETQYF. The CDR3, as DNA: TGCGCCAGCAGTGAGACGCCCGGACTAGCGGGAGGAGGAATTCAAGAGACCCAGTACTTC. This chain joins TRBV10-1 and TRBJ2-5; 14 nucleotides line up with TRBD2. CDR3 length: 20 residues. The ends lost 2 bases at V and 2 bases at J; junction bases unmatched: 13. Germline V gene lookup returns CDR1 WNHNN and CDR2 SYGVQD (reference sequence).

The rearrangement joins TRBV4-2 to TRBJ1-1, with D perhaps TRBD1 (5 bases). V lost 0 bases, J lost 7 bases, and 18 bases lay in between. This CDR3 has 16 amino acids. The V gene's germline CDR1 is LGHNA and CDR2 YNFKEQ. The DNA for the CDR3 is TGTGCCAGCAGCCAAGAACTGACAGTGAAGGCCCGTGAAGCTTTCTTT. Its translation: CASSQELTVKAREAFF.

The chain carries TRBV5-1 and TRBJ1-1; 11 positions agree with TRBD1. Trimming took 4 bases from V and 1 from J; bases not matched to a gene: 15. Per germline, CDR1 SGHRS and CDR2 YFSETQ. The CDR3 consists of 19 residues. The CDR3 here is CASSTPYGQGAWENTEAFF. CDR3 nucleotides: TGCGCCAGCAGCACCCCTTATGGACAGGGGGCGTGGGAGAACACTGAAGCTTTCTTT.

DNA for the CDR3: TGTGCCAGCAGCATTACAAGCTCTGGGGCCAACGTCCTGACTTTC. It yields the protein CASSITSSGANVLTF. V gene TRBV9 combines with J gene TRBJ2-6; D gene unclear. Germline V gene lookup returns CDR1 SGDLS and CDR2 YYNGEE. This CDR3 contains 15 residues. Trimming removed 4 bases at V and 0 bases at J, with 8 bases between.

This chain uses TRBV11-2 with TRBJ1-5; D might be TRBD1 (6 bases). This CDR3 has 14 residues. V lost 5 bases and J lost 3, with 11 bases in between. Germline V gene data show CDR1 as SGHAT and CDR2 as FQNNGV. The CDR3 region is CASSQQGNNQPQHF. DNA for the CDR3: TGTGCCAGCAGCCAACAGGGAAACAATCAGCCCCAGCATTTT.

The gene calls are TRBV4-3 and TRBJ2-1; 9 bases map to TRBD1. Germline V gives CDR1 LGHNA, CDR2 YSLEER. The CDR3 covers 14 residues. Losses at the gene ends were 5 bases for V and 10 bases for J; bases not matched to a gene: 9. The CDR3 spells CASSARLTGGEQFF. CDR3 bases: TGCGCCAGCAGCGCCCGCCTTACAGGGGGCGAGCAGTTCTTC.

In this sample, this clone turned up once. This rearrangement joins TRBV7-9 to TRBJ2-4; D possibly corresponds to TRBD1 (6 bases). This CDR3 has 14 amino acids. Germline values: CDR1 SEHNR, CDR2 FQNEAQ (reference sequence). V lost 1 base and J 9 bases, leaving 13 bases between the germline ends. The CDR3 coding sequence is TGTGCCAGCAGCTTAGGACCCCAGGGGAGCATTCAGTACTTC. This sequence encodes CASSLGPQGSIQYF.

This sequence joins TRBV7-9 and TRBJ1-3, with D possibly matching TRBD1 (6 bases). V lost 5 bases and J 5 bases, leaving 10 bases between the germline ends. The CDR3 covers 13 residues. In germline, CDR1 is SEHNR, CDR2 FQNEAQ (reference sequence). CDR3 amino acids: CASSPGGRNTIYF. CDR3 in DNA: TGTGCCAGCAGCCCGGGGGGCCGAAACACCATATATTTT.

This clone was seen only once. V is TRBV29-1 and J is TRBJ2-5; no clear D gene. The germline V and J ends were trimmed by 4 bases and 3 bases, with 6 bases remaining between them. Germline CDR1 reads SQVTM; CDR2 reads ANQGSEA. The CDR3 contains 11 residues. This CDR3 is CSVGGEETQYF. The CDR3 nucleotides are TGCAGCGTTGGAGGCGAAGAGACCCAGTACTTC. The full variable domain, completed using reference TRBV29-1 and TRBJ2-5, is SAVISQKPSRDICQRGTSLTIQCQVDSQVTMMFWYRQQPGQSLTLIATANQGSEATYESGFVIDKFPISRPNLTFSTLTVSNMSPEDSSIYLCSVGGEETQYFGPGTRLLVL.

The V gene is TRBV9, the J gene TRBJ2-5, with D tentatively TRBD1 (6 bases). V lost 4 bases and J lost 3, with 19 bases in between. Per the germline V gene, CDR1 is SGDLS and CDR2 is YYNGEE. This CDR3 has 16 amino acids. The CDR3 nucleotides are TGTGCCAGCAGCCTTGCGGGCAGGGGATCGGAAGAGACCCAGTACTTC. It encodes CASSLAGRGSEETQYF.

The chain recombines TRBV6-6 with TRBJ1-1; D is uncertain. CDR3 length equals 14 residues. Deletions cut 6 bases from V and 1 base from J, with 12 bases between. Germline-derived CDR1 and CDR2 are MNHNY and SVGAGI (reference sequence). CDR3 sequence: CASSARLTNTEAFF. The CDR3 DNA follows: TGTGCCAGCAGCGCGCGACTTACGAACACTGAAGCTTTCTTT.

The chain employs TRBV5-4 and TRBJ2-5, with a possible D match to TRBD1 (6 bases). The length of the CDR3 is 14 residues. Per germline, CDR1 SGHNT and CDR2 YYREEE (reference sequence). V was cut by 2 bases and J by 5 bases, with 13 bases left in between. The CDR3 region has the DNA TGTGCCAGCAGCTTCGGTCAGGGGTCGGAGACCCAGTACTTC. This translates into CASSFGQGSETQYF.

In nucleotides, the CDR3 is TGTGCCAGTAGTATACCACAGGTTGAAGCTTTCTTT. This encodes CASSIPQVEAFF. V usage is TRBV19 and J usage is TRBJ1-1; weak D call: TRBD1 (5 bases). Germline V CDR1 and CDR2: LNHDA, SQIVND (reference sequence). The CDR3 consists of 12 residues. V lost 2 bases and J lost 7, with 8 bases in between.

This clone was counted only a few times. The genes are TRBV6-5 and TRBJ2-1; D is possibly TRBD2 (6 bases). Germline-derived CDR1 and CDR2 are MNHEY and SVGAGI. The CDR3 consists of 12 residues. V gave up 6 bases and J gave up 9 bases, with 12 bases separating them. The CDR3 DNA is TGTGCCAGCAGCCGCGGGGTTGGTGAGCAGTTCTTC. This translates into CASSRGVGEQFF.

The V and J genes are TRBV5-1 and TRBJ2-2; D may be TRBD1 (6 bases). Germline V CDR1 and CDR2: SGHRS, YFSETQ. Between the trimmed V and J ends, which lost 4 bases and 1 base, there was a span of 14 bases. This CDR3 comprises 16 residues. Written as DNA, the CDR3 is TGCGCCAGCAGCCAATTGGCGACAGGGAACACCGGGGAGCTGTTTTTT. Translated: CASSQLATGNTGELFF.

The chain is built from TRBV5-1 and TRBJ2-5, with 10 bases aligning to TRBD1. Germline V gene lookup returns CDR1 SGHRS and CDR2 YFSETQ. V lost 3 bases, J lost 5 bases, and 4 bases stayed unmatched. The length of the CDR3 is 14 residues. CDR3 amino acids: CASSSGTGDETQYF. CDR3 nucleotides: TGCGCCAGCAGCTCTGGGACAGGGGACGAGACCCAGTACTTC.

The rearrangement links TRBV7-6 to TRBJ2-1; 7 positions agree with TRBD1. With V trimmed by 1 base and J by 2 bases, 5 bases remained unmatched. The CDR3 loop spans 16 amino acids. Germline values: CDR1 SGHVS, CDR2 FNYEAQ. Here the CDR3 reads CASSLVSQGAYNEQFF. Here the CDR3 DNA reads TGTGCCAGCAGCTTAGTGTCCCAGGGGGCCTACAATGAGCAGTTCTTC.

The gene calls are TRBV6-6 and TRBJ1-6; 7 nucleotides agree with TRBD1. V lost 6 bases, J lost 7 bases, and 9 bases stayed unmatched. The CDR3 consists of 15 residues. Per germline, CDR1 MNHNY and CDR2 SVGAGI (reference sequence). The CDR3 nucleotides are TGTGCCAGCAGAACGGGACAGTGGAACAATTCACCCCTCCACTTT. Translated: CASRTGQWNNSPLHF.

The V and J genes are TRBV30 and TRBJ2-7; tentative D call: TRBD1 (6 bases). The CDR3 extends over 14 amino acids. Germline CDR1 reads GTSNPN; CDR2 reads SVGIG (reference sequence). V was shortened by 2 bases and J by 0 bases, with 11 bases between the two germline ends. This chain's CDR3 is CAWSRGTPSYEQYF. CDR3 sequence (DNA): TGTGCCTGGAGTCGAGGGACACCCTCCTACGAGCAGTACTTC. The whole variable domain, filled in from reference TRBV30 and TRBJ2-7, reads SQTIHQWPATLVQPVGSPLSLECTVEGTSNPNLYWYRQAAGRGLQLLFYSVGIGQISSEVPQNLSASRPQDRQFILSSKKLLLSDSGFYLCAWSRGTPSYEQYFGPGTRLTVT.

This CDR3 reads CASSPGYEQYF. The CDR3 bases are TGTGCCAGCAGCCCAGGGTACGAGCAGTACTTC. This sequence joins TRBV2 and TRBJ2-7; TRBD1 might be the D (5 bases). The CDR3 loop spans 11 amino acids. CDR1 and CDR2 (germline): SNHLY, FYNNEI. Between the trimmed V and J ends, which lost 6 bases and 4 bases, there was a span of 7 bases.

This clone was counted a single time. The chain employs TRBV18 and TRBJ2-7; 7 nucleotides match TRBD2. CDR3 length: 15 amino acids. Trimming took 3 bases from V and 0 from J; bases not matched to a gene: 5. Looked up from germline, CDR1 is KGHSH and CDR2 is LQKENI. The CDR3 nucleotides read TGTGCCAGCTCACCCGGAGCGGGGAGCTCCTACGAGCAGTACTTC. Protein: CASSPGAGSSYEQYF. The full variable domain, with the rest looked up from reference TRBV18 and TRBJ2-7, is NAGVMQNPRHLVRRRGQEARLRCSPMKGHSHVYWYRQLPEEGLKFMVYLQKENIIDESGMPKERFSAEFPKEGPSILRIQQVVRGDSAAYFCASSPGAGSSYEQYFGPGTRLTVT.

This clone appeared once. The V gene is TRBV28, the J gene TRBJ1-2; a weak D match, TRBD1 (6 bases). V lost 5 bases to trimming and J lost 8 bases, with 15 bases between them. The CDR3 length is 13 residues. Germline V CDR1 and CDR2: MDHEN, SYDVKM. CDR3 DNA sequence: TGTGCCAGCAGTCCAGCGACAGGAGGCGGCTACACCTTC. Its translation is CASSPATGGGYTF.